This record concerns one T cell receptor beta chain sequence. This entry is derived from a study of blood T cell repertoires in COVID-19. Study overall: Samples of COVID-19 (acute and convalescent) were obtained from the United States, Italy and Spain. Nucleic acid was either cDNA or gDNA, and it came from T cells, B-cell-depleted T cells, or PBMCs.

Germline V lookup: CDR1 MNHNS, CDR2 SASEGT. With V trimmed by 4 bases and J by 9 bases, 16 bases remained unmatched. This CDR3 contains 17 residues. In the source study's methods: How many nucleated cells were present was estimated from reference gene primer amplification. Here immunoSEQ multiplex PCR was the method, and the copy in TCRdb shows in-frame clones only, minus some. V and J calls and clone size are given by that table; D and trimming were obtained from the DNA. This table has some 180,000 clones, around nine tenths appearing once. Patients at the Seattle site were enrolled during active infection and followed longitudinally.

The chain employs TRBV6-1 and TRBJ2-3; 10 bases are shared with TRBD2. This TCR was recovered from an elderly woman with COVID-19, enrolled during active disease. What was sequenced was peripheral blood. The CDR3 DNA follows: TGTGCCAGCAGTGCCACGACTAGCGGGTGGCCCTCGGAGACGCAGTATTTT. Translating it yields CASSATTSGWPSETQYF.